This T cell receptor beta chain is from a study of glioma-infiltrating T cells after dendritic cell vaccination (dated by TCRdb to the mid-2010s). For context, the study as a whole: Of the 15 glioblastoma patients in the cohort, all drawn from Phase I and II dendritic cell vaccination trials, 9 were newly diagnosed and 6 had recurrent disease. Deep sequencing of TCR beta CDR3 regions was used to quantify tumor-infiltrating lymphocyte content and compare tumor and blood repertoires in dendritic cell-vaccinated glioblastoma patients. Each patient got three intradermal injections of the dendritic cell vaccine, spaced at biweekly intervals, in the arm below the axilla. Patients received autologous tumor lysate-pulsed dendritic cell vaccination between about 2002 and 2012. The vaccine consisted of monocyte-derived dendritic cells cultured less than 9 days with IL-4 and GM-CSF, then pulsed overnight with autologous tumor lysate. TCR sequencing metrics, including TIL content and tumor-blood repertoire overlap, were correlated with survival after dendritic cell vaccination. Overall study results and their limits: The response model built on TCR overlap across three groups was characterized as speculative, with prospective validation still needed. The cohort was small and heterogeneous, and full blood and tumor sets were available for few patients, with initial-recurrent tumor pairs available for even fewer patients. TCR clonality showed no direct relationship with survival, which suggests that a diverse polyclonal response may matter. After dendritic cell vaccination, a higher estimated pretreatment TIL content predicted longer time to progression and overall survival.

The immunoSEQ assay amplified TCRB CDR3 regions from about 2 micrograms of genomic DNA, or from all available DNA when less than that amount was available. The multiplex PCR relied on 60 forward primers for TCR V beta segments and 13 reverse primers for J beta segments. Synthetic control templates were spiked into each sample at limiting dilution to estimate reads per starting template. Sequencing produced 87 bp reads on the Illumina HiSeq System. Per the authors' processing: PCR and sequencing errors were removed by a nearest neighbor algorithm that merged closely related sequences. TCR overlap was defined as the percentage of unique tumor TCR beta sequences that were also found in the peripheral blood of the same patient. Entries here come from immuneACCESS through TCRdb and include only in-frame sequences with V and J called. Some clones fail to appear in such tables; in the studies checked, an unresolved V gene covers under half of the shortfall, and the cause of the remainder is unknown. V and J calls and clone size are those listed in that table; D and trimming were worked out from the DNA. The sample includes tens of thousands of clones, with 80% to 90% observed a single time. The ten largest clones capture over 2% of the sample.

Interpreted using the paper, the time point label stands for: after dendritic cell vaccination, including at tumor progression/relapse. To be selected, patients needed enough residual fresh-frozen tumor tissue and more than two years of available survival data. Molecular status otherwise varied across the glioblastoma patients, but none of them carried an isocitrate dehydrogenase mutation. PBMC were collected before vaccination, two weeks after the third vaccination, and at tumor progression if tumor progression occurred. Genomic DNA was extracted with the Qiagen DNeasy Blood extraction Kit. This clone was observed once. Its antigen is currently not known. Base qualities are missing; no much larger clone stands one base away. From its cysteine to its phenylalanine, the CDR3 spans 16 amino acids. CDR3 DNA is the only sequence kept; it has 48 bases, read in frame from the first base. CDR1 and CDR2 were assigned from the germline V gene as SGHRS and YFSETQ. Trimming removed 7 bases from V and 5 bases from J; the gene matches leave 15 bases unexplained.

This receptor was obtained from a human donor with glioblastoma. The chain couples TRBV5-1 to TRBJ2-3, with 8 bases matching TRBD2. The sample in question was blood, obtained after dendritic cell vaccination. The CDR3 sequence is CASPGGGGPVKDTQYF. In nucleotide form, the sequence is TGCGCCAGCCCGGGGGGCGGGGGGCCGGTCAAAGATACGCAGTATTTT.